The 27 T cell receptor beta chains given below trace back to one sample, sequenced in a study of blood T cell repertoires in COVID-19. Sequenced by immunoSEQ multiplex PCR; TCRdb stores in-frame clones only, minus some. Here the sample spans around 20,000 clones, 88% being singletons. The sequencing sample was made of PBMCs or T cells enriched from blood (not recorded which). These receptors all come from a woman aged 25 to 39 who had recovered from COVID-19.

The genes are TRBV5-4 and TRBJ2-7, with 7 positions matching TRBD1. This CDR3 is built from 15 residues. Per germline, CDR1 SGHNT and CDR2 YYREEE (reference sequence). Trimming removed 3 bases from V and 1 base from J; junction bases left unmatched: 7. The CDR3 reads CASSSADRSSYEQYF. Here the CDR3 DNA reads TGTGCCAGCAGCTCGGCGGACAGGTCATCCTACGAGCAGTACTTC.

This chain uses TRBV5-1 with TRBJ2-7; D might be TRBD1 (6 bases). The CDR3 extends over 15 amino acids. Germline lookup yields CDR1 SGHRS and CDR2 YFSETQ. V lost 6 bases and J lost 3, with 19 bases in between. The CDR3 sequence is CASNVPEQGVYEQYF. The DNA for the CDR3 is TGCGCCAGCAACGTCCCAGAACAGGGCGTCTACGAGCAGTACTTC.

The chain joins TRBV4-2 to TRBJ2-7; 7 nucleotides line up with TRBD1. V lost 4 bases to trimming and J lost 7 bases; unmatched junction nucleotides: 10. Per the germline V gene, CDR1 is LGHNA and CDR2 is YNFKEQ. The CDR3 is 14 residues long. The CDR3 DNA sequence: TGTGCCAGCAGCCCGACAGAGGGGGCTAGGGAGCAGTACTTC. As protein: CASSPTEGAREQYF.

The J gene is TRBJ2-5, the V gene TRBV12-3 or TRBV12-4, with 7 bases lining up with TRBD1. This CDR3 contains 13 residues. V gave up 7 bases and J gave up 1 base; unmatched junction bases: 3. The CDR3 region has the DNA TGTGCCAGCACCCGGGACAGCCAAGAGACCCAGTACTTC. It translates to CASTRDSQETQYF.

The V and J genes are TRBV6-5 and TRBJ1-2, with D uncertain. V lost 4 bases, J lost 8 bases, and 11 bases lay in between. The CDR3 spans 12 residues. The V gene's germline CDR1 is MNHEY and CDR2 SVGAGI. CDR3 sequence (DNA): TGTGCCAGCAGTTCTCTAGCCTCGGGCTACACCTTC. The encoded protein is CASSSLASGYTF.

The rearrangement joins TRBV9 to TRBJ1-1; 12 bases fit TRBD1. The CDR3 length is 15 residues. Germline CDR1 and CDR2: SGDLS and YYNGEE. V was clipped by 4 bases and J by 5 bases; unmatched bases: 6. The CDR3: CASSTGQGAATEAFF. The CDR3, as DNA: TGTGCCAGCAGCACGGGACAGGGGGCTGCGACTGAAGCTTTCTTT.

The gene calls are TRBV6-5 and TRBJ1-2, with D maybe TRBD1 (5 bases). The CDR3 consists of 13 residues. The V gene lost 6 bases and the J gene lost 4 bases, with 12 bases spanning the gap. Germline V CDR1 and CDR2: MNHEY, SVGAGI. CDR3 bases: TGTGCCAGCAGGTGGGAGGGGCGCTATGGCTACACCTTC. This sequence encodes CASRWEGRYGYTF.

In this sample, this clone turned up once. This chain uses TRBV7-9 with TRBJ2-5; TRBD2 aligns across 7 bases. V lost 1 base and J lost 5; bases outside the gene matches: 10. Looked up from germline, CDR1 is SEHNR and CDR2 is FQNEAQ (reference sequence). The CDR3 covers 16 residues. The CDR3 is CASSLVGGGEEETQYF. CDR3 in DNA: TGTGCCAGCAGCTTAGTAGGCGGGGGAGAAGAGGAGACCCAGTACTTC.

The count of this clone is one. The chain combines TRBV12-5 with TRBJ2-1; D might be TRBD1 (5 bases). This CDR3 comprises 14 residues. Germline lookup yields CDR1 LGHNT and CDR2 FRNRAP. V lost 6 bases and J lost 3, with 12 bases in between. The CDR3 spells CASGLMDNYNEQFF. DNA for the CDR3: TGTGCTAGTGGCCTCATGGACAACTACAATGAGCAGTTCTTC.

The V call is TRBV4-3, the J call TRBJ2-7, with 9 bases identical to TRBD2. V dropped 3 bases and J dropped 7; count of bases not matched to a gene: 13. Per germline, CDR1 LGHNA and CDR2 YSLEER. This CDR3 spans 16 amino acids. CDR3 in DNA: TGCGCCAGCAGCCATTCCACTGGCGGGGGGGTTGGTGAGCAGTACTTC. It encodes CASSHSTGGGVGEQYF.

V is TRBV5-1 and J is TRBJ2-7, with 8 bases fitting TRBD2. Looked up from germline, CDR1 is SGHRS and CDR2 is YFSETQ. The CDR3 covers 14 residues. V was pared by 4 bases and J by 5 bases, with 8 bases of the junction left unmatched. DNA of the CDR3: TGCGCCAGCAGCCCGAGCGGGGGCAGCCACGAGCAGTACTTC. Encoded protein: CASSPSGGSHEQYF.

The chain links TRBV9 to TRBJ2-7; maybe TRBD2 (5 bases). Germline CDR1 reads SGDLS; CDR2 reads YYNGEE. The CDR3 extends over 14 amino acids. V lost 4 bases, J lost 4 bases, and 15 bases lay in between. The CDR3 DNA follows: TGTGCCAGCAGCCCAGGAGGAACGAGATACGAGCAGTACTTC. Translation: CASSPGGTRYEQYF.

This clone was seen a handful of times. J is TRBJ1-5 and V is TRBV19; D is uncertain. There are 16 residues in the CDR3. In germline, CDR1 is LNHDA, CDR2 SQIVND (reference sequence). The V end lost 2 bases, the J end lost 0 bases, and 11 bases lay between the germline ends. The CDR3 sequence is CASSIIRLDSNQPQHF. The CDR3 bases are TGTGCCAGTAGTATAATCAGGCTGGATAGCAATCAGCCCCAGCATTTT.

The chain uses TRBV15 and TRBJ1-1; 7 nucleotides match TRBD1. The CDR3 consists of 13 residues. V shed 10 bases, J shed 1 base, and the junction held 6 bases outside the gene matches. Germline V gene sequence: CDR1 LNHNV, CDR2 YYDKDF (reference sequence). Here the CDR3 DNA reads TGTGCCATCAAGGGGGCCGAGAACACTGAAGCTTTCTTT. Its translation: CAIKGAENTEAFF.

The J gene is TRBJ1-1, the V gene TRBV21-1. TRBV21-1 is labeled a pseudogene. There are 14 residues in the CDR3. The CDR3 sequence: CASSKGWCGTEAFF. The CDR3, as DNA: TGTGCCAGCAGCAAAGGGTGGTGCGGCACTGAAGCTTTCTTT.

This clone appeared a single time. This chain links TRBV28 with TRBJ2-7; possible D gene TRBD1, 5 bases. Trimming cost V 6 bases and J 4 bases, with 16 bases left between them. This CDR3 spans 14 amino acids. Germline loops: CDR1 MDHEN, CDR2 SYDVKM. The CDR3 sequence is CASSSRQNQYEQYF. The CDR3 coding sequence is TGTGCCAGCAGCTCCCGACAGAATCAATACGAGCAGTACTTC.

This clone was counted once. The genes are TRBV4-3 and TRBJ2-2, with 9 bases identical to TRBD1. Germline loops: CDR1 LGHNA, CDR2 YSLEER. The CDR3 contains 15 residues. V dropped 1 base and J dropped 9; count of bases not matched to a gene: 6. The CDR3 here is CASSQGQGDVRELFF. For the CDR3, the DNA is TGCGCCAGCAGCCAAGGACAGGGGGACGTAAGGGAGCTGTTTTTT.

This rearrangement joins TRBV7-2 to TRBJ2-7; TRBD2 matches 12 bases. CDR1 SGHTA and CDR2 FQGNSA come from the germline V gene. The CDR3 consists of 15 residues. V shed 4 bases and J 6 bases; nucleotides not matched to a gene: 7. The CDR3 is CASSSASGGAGEQYF. The CDR3 DNA is TGTGCCAGCAGCTCCGCTAGCGGGGGGGCCGGCGAGCAGTACTTC. Drawing the rest from reference TRBV7-2 and TRBJ2-7, the complete variable domain is GAGVSQSPSNKVTEKGKDVELRCDPISGHTALYWYRQSLGQGLEFLIYFQGNSAPDKSGLPSDRFSAERTGGSVSTLTIQRTQQEDSAVYLCASSSASGGAGEQYFGPGTRLTVT.

The chain carries TRBV6-1 and TRBJ1-2; D is unclear. Germline V gene data show CDR1 as MNHNS and CDR2 as SASEGT. Trimming stripped 3 bases from V and 3 bases from J, with 5 bases between. The length of the CDR3 is 12 residues. DNA of the CDR3: TGTGCCAGCAGTGAGGCGGACTATGGCTACACCTTC. This encodes CASSEADYGYTF.

The gene calls are TRBV18 and TRBJ1-1; the D is unclear. CDR1 KGHSH and CDR2 LQKENI come from the germline V gene. CDR3 length: 13 residues. The V end was cut by 3 bases, the J end by 3 bases, with 8 bases between. CDR3 DNA: TGTGCCAGCTCACCCTCTAGAGACACTGAAGCTTTCTTT. Protein sequence: CASSPSRDTEAFF.

The chain combines TRBV10-3 with TRBJ2-5, with D possibly being TRBD2 (6 bases). V shed 7 bases and J shed 0 bases, with 9 bases lying between them. The CDR3 has 13 residues. CDR1 and CDR2 (germline): ENHRY, SYGVKD. CDR3 sequence (DNA): TGTGCCATCAAAAGGAGGGACCAAGAGACCCAGTACTTC. This sequence encodes CAIKRRDQETQYF.

The chain is built from TRBV5-4 and TRBJ2-3, with 7 bases identical to TRBD1. V lost 7 bases, J lost 2 bases, and 4 bases stayed unmatched. Per germline, CDR1 SGHNT and CDR2 YYREEE (reference sequence). The CDR3 length is 13 residues. CDR3 coding DNA: TGTGCCAGCGGGACAGAGCCCACAGATACGCAGTATTTT. Its translation: CASGTEPTDTQYF.

This chain joins TRBV3-1 (or the pseudogene TRBV3-2) and TRBJ1-6, with D maybe TRBD1 (5 bases). V shed 4 bases and J shed 10 bases, with 8 bases lying between them. The CDR3 runs to 12 residues. In germline, CDR1 is LGHDT, CDR2 YNNKEL (reference sequence). The DNA of the CDR3 is TGTGCCAGCAGCCCTGGGGGGTCACCCCTCCACTTT. This encodes CASSPGGSPLHF.

This chain connects TRBV6-2 or TRBV6-3 to TRBJ2-7; D might be TRBD2 (6 bases). Germline V gene data show CDR1 as MNHEY and CDR2 as SVGEGT. V lost 0 bases to trimming and J lost 3 bases, with 21 bases between them. The CDR3 is made up of 18 amino acids. The CDR3 sequence is CASSYSIDPRDFNYEQYF. The CDR3 coding sequence is TGTGCCAGCAGTTACTCGATCGATCCCCGGGACTTCAACTACGAGCAGTACTTC.

The CDR3 protein is CASSISGIRFNEKLFF. CDR3 coding DNA: TGTGCCAGTAGTATATCAGGGATCCGTTTTAATGAAAAACTGTTTTTT. The chain combines TRBV19 with TRBJ1-4, with D possibly being TRBD1 (5 bases). The V gene's germline CDR1 is LNHDA and CDR2 SQIVND (reference sequence). The CDR3 has 16 residues. Trimming left V 2 bases short and J 4 bases short, with 14 bases between.

The rearrangement links TRBV12-3 or TRBV12-4 to TRBJ2-3; no firm D call. Trimming cost V 3 bases and J 4 bases, with 8 bases left between them. The CDR3 is 13 amino acids. CDR3 region: CASSFSSPDTQYF. CDR3 in DNA: TGTGCCAGCAGTTTTAGTAGCCCAGATACGCAGTATTTT.

The V gene is TRBV27, the J gene TRBJ2-7; possible D gene TRBD2, 7 bases. The germline V and J ends were trimmed by 11 bases and 4 bases, with 15 bases remaining between them. The germline CDR1 and CDR2 sequences are MNHEY and SMNVEV (reference sequence). CDR3 length: 12 residues. CDR3 sequence reads: CAEPGGPYEQYF. The CDR3 DNA follows: TGTGCCGAGCCCGGGGGGCCGTACGAGCAGTACTTC.